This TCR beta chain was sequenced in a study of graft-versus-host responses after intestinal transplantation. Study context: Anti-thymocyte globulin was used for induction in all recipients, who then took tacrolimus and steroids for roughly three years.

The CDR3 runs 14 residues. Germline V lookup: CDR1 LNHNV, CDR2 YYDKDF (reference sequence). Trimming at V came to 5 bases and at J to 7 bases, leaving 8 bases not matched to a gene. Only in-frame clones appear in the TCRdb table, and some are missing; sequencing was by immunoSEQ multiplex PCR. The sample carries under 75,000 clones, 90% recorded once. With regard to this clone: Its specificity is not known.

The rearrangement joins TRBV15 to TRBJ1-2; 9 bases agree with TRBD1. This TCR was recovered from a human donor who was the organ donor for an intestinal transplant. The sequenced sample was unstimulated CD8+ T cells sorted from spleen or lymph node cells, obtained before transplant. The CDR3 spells CATSGPTGGFGYTF. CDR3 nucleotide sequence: TGTGCCACCAGCGGGCCCACAGGGGGCTTTGGCTACACCTTC. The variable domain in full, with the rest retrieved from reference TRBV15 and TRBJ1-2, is DAMVIQNPRYQVTQFGKPVTLSCSQTLNHNVMYWYQQKSSQAPKLLFHYYDKDFNNEADTPDNFQSRRPNTSFCFLDIRSPGLGDTAMYLCATSGPTGGFGYTFGSGTRLTVV.